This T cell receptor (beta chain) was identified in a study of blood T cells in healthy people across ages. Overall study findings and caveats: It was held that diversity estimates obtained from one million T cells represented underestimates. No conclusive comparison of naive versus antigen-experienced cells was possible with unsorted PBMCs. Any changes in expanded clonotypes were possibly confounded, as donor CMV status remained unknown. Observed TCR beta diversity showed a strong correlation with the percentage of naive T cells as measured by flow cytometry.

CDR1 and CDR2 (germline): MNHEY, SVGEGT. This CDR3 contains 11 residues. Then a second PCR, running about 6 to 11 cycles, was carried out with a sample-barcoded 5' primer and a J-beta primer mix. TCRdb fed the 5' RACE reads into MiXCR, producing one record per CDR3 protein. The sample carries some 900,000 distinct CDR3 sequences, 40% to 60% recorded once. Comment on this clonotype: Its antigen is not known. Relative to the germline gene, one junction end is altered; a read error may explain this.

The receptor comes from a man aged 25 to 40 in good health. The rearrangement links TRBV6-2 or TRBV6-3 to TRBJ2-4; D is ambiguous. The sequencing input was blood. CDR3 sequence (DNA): TGTACCAGCAGTCACAGAAACATTCAGTACTTC. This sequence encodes CTSSHRNIQYF.